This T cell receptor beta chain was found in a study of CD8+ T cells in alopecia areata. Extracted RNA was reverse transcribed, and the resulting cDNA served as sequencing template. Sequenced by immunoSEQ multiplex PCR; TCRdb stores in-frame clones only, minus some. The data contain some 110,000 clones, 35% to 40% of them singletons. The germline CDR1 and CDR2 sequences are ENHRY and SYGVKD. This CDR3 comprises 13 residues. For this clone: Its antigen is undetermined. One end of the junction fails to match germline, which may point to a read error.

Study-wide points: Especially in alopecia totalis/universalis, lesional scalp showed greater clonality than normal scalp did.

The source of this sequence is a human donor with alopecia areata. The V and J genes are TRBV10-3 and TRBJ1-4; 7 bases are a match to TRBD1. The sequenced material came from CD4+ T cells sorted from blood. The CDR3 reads CAISESTTGLPYF. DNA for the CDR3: TGTGCCATCAGTGAGTCGACGACAGGGCTCCCTTACTTT.